This T cell receptor beta chain was obtained from a study of sequential checkpoint blockade in melanoma (dated by TCRdb to the late 2010s). For the wider study: Patients were randomized 1:1 to first-line nivolumab followed by ipilimumab (arm A) or ipilimumab followed by nivolumab (arm B). Both trial sequences were followed by maintenance nivolumab. DNA from 91 pretreatment melanoma tumor samples underwent TCRbeta immunosequencing. Over 20 patients had matched tumor biopsies taken before treatment and at week 13, after single-agent nivolumab (arm A) or ipilimumab (arm B). Roughly 84% of the matched pre- and post-treatment tumor biopsy pairs came from the same lesion. General findings and caveats noted by the study authors: Among patients in arm A, the nivolumab-first arm, pretreatment tumor TIL clonality was associated with response (P = .04). Tumor T-cell fraction and clonality were found to correlate with PD-L1 staining and CD8+ T-cell counts but not with mutational load. Small sample sizes and reduced statistical power limited the analyses of tumor T-cell fraction within each arm. Clinical benefit was about 30 times more likely to be achieved by patients whose tumor T-cell fraction and clonality increased by week 13. The response-prediction model combining TCR metrics and mutation burden needs validation in larger, independent patient cohorts.

Reading the germline V gene gives CDR1 SGHNT and CDR2 YENEEA. Trimming leaves V shorter by 5 bases and J shorter by 5 bases, with the junction holding 10 bases beyond the gene matches. The CDR3 numbers 15 residues from cysteine through phenylalanine. Just the 45-base CDR3 DNA is kept, in frame starting at base 1. As to this clone: The clone's antigen remains unknown. No base qualities exist here, and no much larger clone lies one base off it.

The treatment or condition label for this specimen denotes: randomized to nivolumab then ipilimumab (arm A) or the reverse (arm B). None of the trial patients had been given prior DNA-damaging chemotherapy. CheckMate 064, a randomized, open-label phase II trial of sequential checkpoint blockade, was the source of the samples, all of which came from patients with melanoma. Genomic DNA from formalin-fixed paraffin-embedded (FFPE) tissue samples was used for tumor TCR sequencing. TCRbeta CDR3 regions were immunosequenced from genomic DNA with the immunoSEQ Assay. Prior to high-throughput sequencing, genomic DNA was amplified by bias-controlled multiplex PCR. The published analysis was carried out like this. To quantify the absolute abundance of each unique TCRbeta CDR3 region, the sequences were collapsed and filtered. Clonality, defined as 1 minus Pielou's evenness, was calculated using productive rearrangements only. Tumor T-cell fraction was computed by normalizing TCRbeta template counts to usable DNA, estimated from several housekeeping genes. A previously published method was used to identify clones whose frequencies were significantly greater in on-treatment samples than in baseline samples. TCRdb carries this immuneACCESS record with in-frame sequences only. Its versions omit some clonotypes, under half of them owing to an unresolved V gene in the studies checked, with the rest unexplained. V and J calls and clone size are given by that table; D and trimming were obtained from the DNA. The sample table shows some 18,000 clones, and 26% are seen once. The ten largest account for about 7.2% of the sample.

The rearrangement combines TRBV11-3 with TRBJ1-1, with 8 junctional bases fitting TRBD1. Sequences were derived from tumor tissue (inferred from file names), sampled from a patient given nivolumab and ipilimumab in sequence. This TCR was recovered from a human donor with melanoma. The CDR3 corresponds to CASSLEAGGRTEAFF. The bases read TGTGCCAGCAGCCTCGAGGCAGGGGGCCGAACTGAAGCTTTCTTT.